The 3 T cell receptor beta chains presented below share a single source sample, sequenced in a study of blood T cell repertoires in COVID-19. TCRdb keeps only in-frame clones here, not all; method: immunoSEQ multiplex PCR. The sample lists some 65,000 clones, more than 65% seen once, with less than 6% in the top ten. The material sequenced was peripheral blood. The receptors stem from a woman in her seventies with acute or convalescent COVID-19.

V usage is TRBV14 and J usage is TRBJ2-7, with a tentative D call TRBD1 (6 bases). Germline V CDR1 and CDR2: SGHDN, FVKESK. V lost 1 base to trimming and J lost 7 bases, with 11 bases between them. The CDR3 contains 13 residues. Here the CDR3 DNA reads TGTGCCAGCAGCCAAGCAGGGGTCCGAGAGCAGTACTTC. The encoded protein is CASSQAGVREQYF.

The rearrangement uses TRBV18 and TRBJ2-7, with TRBD2 as a possible D gene (6 bases). CDR3 size: 13 residues. In germline, CDR1 is KGHSH, CDR2 LQKENI. Trimming stripped 6 bases from V and 3 bases from J, with 12 bases between. This CDR3 is CASSRGGIYEQYF. The DNA for the CDR3 is TGTGCCAGCTCCCGGGGAGGAATCTACGAGCAGTACTTC.

The table lists this clone with many counts. The chain is built from TRBV6-4 and TRBJ1-1; no definite D call. The CDR3 has 14 residues. Germline lookup yields CDR1 MRHNA and CDR2 SNTAGT. Trimming removed 2 bases from V and 0 bases from J, with 7 bases in between. The CDR3 sequence is CASSDGGMNTEAFF. In DNA, the CDR3 is TGTGCCAGCAGTGACGGCGGCATGAACACTGAAGCTTTCTTT.